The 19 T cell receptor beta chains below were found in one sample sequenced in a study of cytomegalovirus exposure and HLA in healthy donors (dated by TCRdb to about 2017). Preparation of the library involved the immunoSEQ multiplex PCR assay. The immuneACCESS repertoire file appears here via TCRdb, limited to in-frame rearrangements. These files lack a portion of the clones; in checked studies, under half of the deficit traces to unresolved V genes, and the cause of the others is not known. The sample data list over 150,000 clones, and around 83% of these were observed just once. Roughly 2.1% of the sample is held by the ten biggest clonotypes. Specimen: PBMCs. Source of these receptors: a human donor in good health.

This chain's CDR3 is CASLQGAEAFF. The CDR3 DNA follows: TGCGCCAGTCTACAGGGAGCTGAAGCTTTCTTT. This sequence joins TRBV5-1 and TRBJ1-1; possible D gene TRBD1, 6 bases. Looked up from germline, CDR1 is SGHRS and CDR2 is YFSETQ. V was trimmed by 8 bases and J by 6 bases, leaving 11 bases between them. The CDR3 has 11 residues.

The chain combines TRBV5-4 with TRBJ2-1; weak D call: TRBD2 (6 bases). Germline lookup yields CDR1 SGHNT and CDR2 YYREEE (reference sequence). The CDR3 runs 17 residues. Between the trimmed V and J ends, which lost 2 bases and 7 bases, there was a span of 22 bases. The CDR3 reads CASSLPPAGHSGNEQFF. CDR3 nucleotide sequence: TGTGCCAGCAGCTTACCCCCTGCGGGGCATTCGGGTAATGAGCAGTTCTTC.

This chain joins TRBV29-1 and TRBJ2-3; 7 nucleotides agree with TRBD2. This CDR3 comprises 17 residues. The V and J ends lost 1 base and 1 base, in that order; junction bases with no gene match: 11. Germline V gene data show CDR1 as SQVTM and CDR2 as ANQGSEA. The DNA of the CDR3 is TGCAGCGTTGAAGCCTTTTTGCGGGAGAGAGGCACAGATACGCAGTATTTT. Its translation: CSVEAFLRERGTDTQYF.

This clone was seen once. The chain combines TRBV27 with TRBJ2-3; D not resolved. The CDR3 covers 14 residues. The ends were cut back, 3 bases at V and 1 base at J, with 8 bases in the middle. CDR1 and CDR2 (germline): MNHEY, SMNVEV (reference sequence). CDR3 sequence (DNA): TGTGCCAGCAGTTTGTACCGCGGCACAGATACGCAGTATTTT. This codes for CASSLYRGTDTQYF.

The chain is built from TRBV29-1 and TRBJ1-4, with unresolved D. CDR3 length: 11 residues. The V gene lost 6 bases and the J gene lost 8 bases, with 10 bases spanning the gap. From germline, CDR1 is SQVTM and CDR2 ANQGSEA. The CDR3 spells CSVAKKEKLFF. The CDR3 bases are TGCAGCGTAGCAAAGAAGGAAAAACTGTTTTTT.

CDR3 region: CASSAGTGFGYTF. CDR3 coding DNA: TGTGCCAGCAGCGCCGGGACAGGGTTTGGCTACACCTTC. J is TRBJ1-2 and V is TRBV28; 9 nucleotides match TRBD1. V was pared by 6 bases and J by 7 bases, with 6 bases of the junction left unmatched. This CDR3 spans 13 amino acids. From germline, CDR1 is MDHEN and CDR2 SYDVKM.

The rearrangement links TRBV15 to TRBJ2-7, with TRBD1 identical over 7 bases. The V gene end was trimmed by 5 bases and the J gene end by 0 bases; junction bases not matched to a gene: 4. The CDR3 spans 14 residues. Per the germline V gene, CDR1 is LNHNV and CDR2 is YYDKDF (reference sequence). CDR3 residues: CATSDTGDSYEQYF. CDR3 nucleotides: TGTGCCACCAGCGATACAGGGGACTCCTACGAGCAGTACTTC.

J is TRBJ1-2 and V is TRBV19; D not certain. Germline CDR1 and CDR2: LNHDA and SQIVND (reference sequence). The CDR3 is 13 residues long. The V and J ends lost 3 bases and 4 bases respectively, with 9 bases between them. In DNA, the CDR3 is TGTGCCAGTAGTATGTGGAGGTTCTATGGCTACACCTTC. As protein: CASSMWRFYGYTF.

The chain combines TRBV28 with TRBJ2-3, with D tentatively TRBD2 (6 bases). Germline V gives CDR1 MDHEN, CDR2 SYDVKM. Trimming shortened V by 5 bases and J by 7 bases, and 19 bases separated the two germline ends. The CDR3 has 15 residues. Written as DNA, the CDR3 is TGTGCCAGCAGTCCCCTAGCGTGGTTCACGCATACGCAGTATTTT. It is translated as CASSPLAWFTHTQYF.

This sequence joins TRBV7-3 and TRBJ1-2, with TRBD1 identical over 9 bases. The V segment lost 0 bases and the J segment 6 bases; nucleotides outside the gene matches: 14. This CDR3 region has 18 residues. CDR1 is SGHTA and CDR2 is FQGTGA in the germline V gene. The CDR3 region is CASSLTGGIGTGLDGYTF. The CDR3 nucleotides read TGTGCCAGCAGCTTAACTGGTGGAATTGGGACAGGGCTAGATGGCTACACCTTC.

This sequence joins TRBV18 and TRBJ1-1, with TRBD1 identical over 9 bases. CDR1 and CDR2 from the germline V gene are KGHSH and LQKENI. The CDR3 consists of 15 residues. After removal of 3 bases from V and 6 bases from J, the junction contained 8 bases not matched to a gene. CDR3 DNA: TGTGCCAGCTCACCGGGACAGGGTTTAATCGCTGAAGCTTTCTTT. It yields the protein CASSPGQGLIAEAFF.

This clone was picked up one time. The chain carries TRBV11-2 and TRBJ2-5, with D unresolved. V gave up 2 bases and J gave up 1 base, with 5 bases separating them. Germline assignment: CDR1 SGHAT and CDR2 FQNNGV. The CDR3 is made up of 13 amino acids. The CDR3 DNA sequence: TGTGCCAGCAGCTTAATACTCCAAGAGACCCAGTACTTC. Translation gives CASSLILQETQYF. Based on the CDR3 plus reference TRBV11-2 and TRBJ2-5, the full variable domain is EAGVAQSPRYKIIEKRQSVAFWCNPISGHATLYWYQQILGQGPKLLIQFQNNGVVDDSQLPKDRFSAERLKGVDSTLKIQPAKLEDSAVYLCASSLILQETQYFGPGTRLLVL.

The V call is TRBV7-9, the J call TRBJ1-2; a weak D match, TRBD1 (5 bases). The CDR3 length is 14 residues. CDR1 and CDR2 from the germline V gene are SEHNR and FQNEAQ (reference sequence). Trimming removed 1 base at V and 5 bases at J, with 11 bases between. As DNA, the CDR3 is TGTGCCAGCAGCTTAGTCGCGGGGGAATATGGCTACACCTTC. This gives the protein CASSLVAGEYGYTF.

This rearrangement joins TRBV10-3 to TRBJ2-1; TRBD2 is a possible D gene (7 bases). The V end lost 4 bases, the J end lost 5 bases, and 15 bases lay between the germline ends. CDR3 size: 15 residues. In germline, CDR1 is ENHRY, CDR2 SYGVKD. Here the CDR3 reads CAISVGGGSDNEQFF. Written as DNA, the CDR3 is TGTGCCATCAGTGTGGGAGGGGGTAGCGACAATGAGCAGTTCTTC.

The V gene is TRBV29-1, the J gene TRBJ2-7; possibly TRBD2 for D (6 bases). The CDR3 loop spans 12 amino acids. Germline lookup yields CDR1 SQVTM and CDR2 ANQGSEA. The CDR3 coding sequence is TGCAGTTTTATTCGGGGGTCCTACGAGCAGTACTTC. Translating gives CSFIRGSYEQYF.

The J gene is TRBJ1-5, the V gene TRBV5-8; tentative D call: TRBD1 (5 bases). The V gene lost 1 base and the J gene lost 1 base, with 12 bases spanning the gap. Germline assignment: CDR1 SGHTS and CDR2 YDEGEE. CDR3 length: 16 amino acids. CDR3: CASSLYRTHSNQPQHF. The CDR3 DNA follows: TGTGCCAGCAGCTTGTATCGGACACACAGCAATCAGCCCCAGCATTTT.

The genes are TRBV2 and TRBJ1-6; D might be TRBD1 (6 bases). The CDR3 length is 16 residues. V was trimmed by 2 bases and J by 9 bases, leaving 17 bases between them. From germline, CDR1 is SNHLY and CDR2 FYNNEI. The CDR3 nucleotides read TGTGCCAGCAGTGAAATGCAGGGGTTTCAGAGTTCACCCCTCCACTTT. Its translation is CASSEMQGFQSSPLHF. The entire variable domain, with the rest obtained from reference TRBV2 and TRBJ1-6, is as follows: EPEVTQTPSHQVTQMGQEVILRCVPISNHLYFYWYRQILGQKVEFLVSFYNNEISEKSEIFDDQFSVERPDGSNFTLKIRSTKLEDSAMYFCASSEMQGFQSSPLHFGNGTRLTVT.

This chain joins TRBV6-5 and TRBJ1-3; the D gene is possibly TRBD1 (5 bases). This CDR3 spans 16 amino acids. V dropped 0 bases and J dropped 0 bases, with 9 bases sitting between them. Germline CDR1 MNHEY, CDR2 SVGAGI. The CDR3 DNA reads TGTGCCAGCAGTTACTCGTTACAGGACTCTGGAAACACCATATATTTT. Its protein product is CASSYSLQDSGNTIYF.

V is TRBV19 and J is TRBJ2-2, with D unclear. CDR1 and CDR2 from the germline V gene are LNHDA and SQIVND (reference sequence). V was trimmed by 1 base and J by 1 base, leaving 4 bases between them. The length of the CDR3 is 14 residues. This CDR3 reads CASSIAQNTGELFF. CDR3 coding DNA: TGTGCCAGTAGTATAGCCCAGAACACCGGGGAGCTGTTTTTT.